This T cell receptor (beta chain) was found in a study of T cells in Graves' hyperthyroidism and ophthalmopathy. V gave up 6 bases and J gave up 0 bases; unmatched junction bases: 9. This CDR3 spans 16 amino acids. Germline V gives CDR1 SGDLS, CDR2 YYNGEE. Any patient presenting with uncontrolled infection, other autoimmune disease, pregnancy or lactation was left out. Cells are PBMCs isolated from more than 8.5 ml of fresh blood. Using RNA transcripts as the source, TCR beta CDR3 regions were amplified. HTBI primers were employed in a first-round RT-PCR of the TCR CDR3. TCRdb called the multiplex PCR reads again in MiXCR, with one record for every CDR3 protein. The sample contains under 300,000 distinct CDR3 sequences, roughly 15% of which appear only once. This clonotype was found a few times.

This TCR was sampled from a woman aged 45-65 years with Graves' hyperthyroidism that later progressed to Graves' ophthalmopathy. The sample consisted of blood. This chain links TRBV9 with TRBJ2-1, with 7 nucleotides matching TRBD2. The CDR3 DNA is TGTGCCAGCACCCCGGCAGGCGGGGGCTCCTACAATGAGCAGTTCTTC. Translation: CASTPAGGGSYNEQFF. The full variable domain, in which reference TRBV9 and TRBJ2-1 provide the parts outside the CDR3, is DSGVTQTPKHLITATGQRVTLRCSPRSGDLSVYWYQQSLDQGLQFLIQYYNGEERAKGNILERFSAQQFPDLHSELNLSSLELGDSALYFCASTPAGGGSYNEQFFGPGTRLTVL.